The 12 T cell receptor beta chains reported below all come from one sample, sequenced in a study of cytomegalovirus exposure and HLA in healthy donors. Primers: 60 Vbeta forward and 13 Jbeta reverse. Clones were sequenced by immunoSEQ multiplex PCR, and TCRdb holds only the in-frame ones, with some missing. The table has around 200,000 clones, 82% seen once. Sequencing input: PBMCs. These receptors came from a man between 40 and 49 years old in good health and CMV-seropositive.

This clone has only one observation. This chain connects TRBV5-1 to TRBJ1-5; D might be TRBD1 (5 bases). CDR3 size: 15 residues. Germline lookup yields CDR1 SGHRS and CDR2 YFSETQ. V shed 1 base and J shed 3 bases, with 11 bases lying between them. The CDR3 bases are TGCGCCAGCAGCTTGAGGGCAGGGCACAATCAGCCCCAGCATTTT. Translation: CASSLRAGHNQPQHF.

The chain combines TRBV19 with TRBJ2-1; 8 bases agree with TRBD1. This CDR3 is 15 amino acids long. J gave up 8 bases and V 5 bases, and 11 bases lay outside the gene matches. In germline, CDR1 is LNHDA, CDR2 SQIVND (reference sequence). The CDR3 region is CASSLRGDRMDEQFF. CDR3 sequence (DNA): TGTGCCAGTAGTCTACGCGGGGACAGGATGGATGAGCAGTTCTTC.

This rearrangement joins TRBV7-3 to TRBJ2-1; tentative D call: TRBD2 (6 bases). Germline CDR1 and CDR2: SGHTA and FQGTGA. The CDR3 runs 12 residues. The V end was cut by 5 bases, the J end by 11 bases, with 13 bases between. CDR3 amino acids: CASSPTGDQQFF. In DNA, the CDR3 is TGTGCCAGCAGCCCAACGGGAGATCAGCAGTTCTTC.

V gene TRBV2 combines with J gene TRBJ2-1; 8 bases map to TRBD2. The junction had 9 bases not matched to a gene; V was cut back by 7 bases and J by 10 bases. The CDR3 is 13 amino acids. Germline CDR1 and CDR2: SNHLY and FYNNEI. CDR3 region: CASTPVGTREQFF. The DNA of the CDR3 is TGTGCCAGCACTCCGGTGGGGACTAGGGAGCAGTTCTTC. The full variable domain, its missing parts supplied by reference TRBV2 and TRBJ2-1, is EPEVTQTPSHQVTQMGQEVILRCVPISNHLYFYWYRQILGQKVEFLVSFYNNEISEKSEIFDDQFSVERPDGSNFTLKIRSTKLEDSAMYFCASTPVGTREQFFGPGTRLTVL.

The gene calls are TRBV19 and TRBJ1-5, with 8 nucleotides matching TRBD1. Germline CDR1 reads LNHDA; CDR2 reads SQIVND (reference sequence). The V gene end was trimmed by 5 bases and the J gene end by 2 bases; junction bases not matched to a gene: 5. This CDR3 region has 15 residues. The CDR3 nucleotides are TGTGCCAGTAGTTCCCAGGGGGCTGGCAATCAGCCCCAGCATTTT. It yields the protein CASSSQGAGNQPQHF.

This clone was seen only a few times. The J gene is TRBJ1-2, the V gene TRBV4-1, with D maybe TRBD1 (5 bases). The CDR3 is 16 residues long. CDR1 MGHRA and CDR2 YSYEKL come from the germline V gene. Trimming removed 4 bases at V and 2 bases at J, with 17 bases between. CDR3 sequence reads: CASSRGGLTVNYGYTF. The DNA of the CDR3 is TGCGCCAGCAGCCGCGGGGGACTGACCGTAAACTATGGCTACACCTTC.

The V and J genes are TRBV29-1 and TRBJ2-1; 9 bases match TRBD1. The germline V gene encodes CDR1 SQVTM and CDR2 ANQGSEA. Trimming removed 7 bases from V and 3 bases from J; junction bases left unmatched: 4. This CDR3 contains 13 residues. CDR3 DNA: TGCAGCGCTTGGACAGGGGACTACAATGAGCAGTTCTTC. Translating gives CSAWTGDYNEQFF.

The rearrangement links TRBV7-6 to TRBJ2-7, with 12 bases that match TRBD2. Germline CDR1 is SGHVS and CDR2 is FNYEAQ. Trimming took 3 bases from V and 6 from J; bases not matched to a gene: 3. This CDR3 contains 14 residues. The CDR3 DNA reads TGTGCCAGCAGCTTGCTAGCGGGAGGGCGCGAGCAGTACGTC. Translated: CASSLLAGGREQYV.

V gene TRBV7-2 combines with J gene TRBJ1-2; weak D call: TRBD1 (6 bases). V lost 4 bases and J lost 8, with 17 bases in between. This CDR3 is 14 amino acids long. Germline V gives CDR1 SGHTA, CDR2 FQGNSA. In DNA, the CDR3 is TGTGCCAGCAGCTCATACACAGGGCCCGAGGGCTACACCTTC. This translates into CASSSYTGPEGYTF.

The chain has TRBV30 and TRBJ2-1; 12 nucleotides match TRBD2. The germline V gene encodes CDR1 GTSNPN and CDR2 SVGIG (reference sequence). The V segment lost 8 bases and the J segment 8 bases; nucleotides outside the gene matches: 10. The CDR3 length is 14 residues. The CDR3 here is CAARLAGVGDEQFF. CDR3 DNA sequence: TGTGCCGCGCGACTAGCGGGAGTGGGGGATGAGCAGTTCTTC.

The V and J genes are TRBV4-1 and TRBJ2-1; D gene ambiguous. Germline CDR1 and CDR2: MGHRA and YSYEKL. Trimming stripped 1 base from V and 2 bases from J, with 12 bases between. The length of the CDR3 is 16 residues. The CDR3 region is CASSQVTYNPYNEQFF. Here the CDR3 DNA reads TGCGCCAGCAGCCAAGTAACATATAATCCCTACAATGAGCAGTTCTTC.

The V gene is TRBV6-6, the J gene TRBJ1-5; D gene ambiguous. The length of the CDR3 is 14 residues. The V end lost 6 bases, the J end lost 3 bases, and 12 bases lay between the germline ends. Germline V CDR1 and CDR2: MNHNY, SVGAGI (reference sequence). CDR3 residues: CASRMTDFNQPQHF. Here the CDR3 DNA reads TGTGCCAGCAGAATGACCGACTTCAATCAGCCCCAGCATTTT.